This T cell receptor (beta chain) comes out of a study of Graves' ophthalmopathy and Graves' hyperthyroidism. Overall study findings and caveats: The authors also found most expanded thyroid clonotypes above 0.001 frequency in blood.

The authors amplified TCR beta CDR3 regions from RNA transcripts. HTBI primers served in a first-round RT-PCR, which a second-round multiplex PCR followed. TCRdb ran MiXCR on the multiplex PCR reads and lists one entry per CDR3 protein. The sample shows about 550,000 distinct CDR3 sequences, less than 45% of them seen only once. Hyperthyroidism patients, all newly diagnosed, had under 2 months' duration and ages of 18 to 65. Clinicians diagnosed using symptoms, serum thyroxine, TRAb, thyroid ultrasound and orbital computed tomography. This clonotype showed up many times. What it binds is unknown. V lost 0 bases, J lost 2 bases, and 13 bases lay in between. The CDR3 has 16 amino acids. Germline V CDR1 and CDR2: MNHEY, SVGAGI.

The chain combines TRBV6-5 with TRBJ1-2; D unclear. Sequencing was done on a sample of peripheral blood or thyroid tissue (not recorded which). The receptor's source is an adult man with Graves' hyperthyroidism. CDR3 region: CASSYSTPDGNYGYTF. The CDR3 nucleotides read TGTGCCAGCAGTTACTCGACCCCAGACGGGAACTATGGCTACACCTTC.